The 31 T cell receptor beta chains reported below all come from one sample, sequenced in a study of blood T cell repertoires in COVID-19. TCRdb's table, derived via immunoSEQ multiplex PCR, lists solely in-frame clones and lacks some. The sample comprises 25,000 or so clones, approximately 90% of which are singletons, and approximately 12% rests with the top ten. Sequenced input: peripheral blood. Receptors were obtained from a woman older than 75 with active or convalescent COVID-19.

The chain links TRBV9 to TRBJ1-2; the D is unclear. The CDR3 runs 16 residues. Germline V gene data show CDR1 as SGDLS and CDR2 as YYNGEE. Between the trimmed V and J ends, which lost 0 bases and 2 bases, there was a span of 14 bases. CDR3: CASSVGPQTRNYGYTF. The CDR3, as DNA: TGTGCCAGCAGCGTAGGACCCCAGACACGAAACTATGGCTACACCTTC.

The rearrangement links TRBV12-5 to TRBJ2-3, with D perhaps TRBD2 (6 bases). Trimming left V 6 bases short and J 8 bases short, with 15 bases between. Germline V lookup: CDR1 LGHNT, CDR2 FRNRAP. The CDR3 covers 13 residues. The CDR3, as DNA: TGTGCTAGTGGCCCCGAACTAGCACGTACGCAGTATTTT. Amino acid sequence: CASGPELARTQYF.

The J gene is TRBJ1-2, the V gene TRBV24-1, with 7 positions matching TRBD1. Germline CDR1 is KGHDR and CDR2 is SFDVKD. This CDR3 spans 15 amino acids. J was trimmed by 4 bases and V by 5 bases; bases with no gene match: 9. As DNA, the CDR3 is TGTGCCACCAGTGGGGGAACAGGGGCCAGCTATGGCTACACCTTC. It is translated as CATSGGTGASYGYTF.

V usage is TRBV11-2 and J usage is TRBJ2-5; 9 bases are shared with TRBD1. Per the germline V gene, CDR1 is SGHAT and CDR2 is FQNNGV. J was trimmed by 5 bases and V by 3 bases; bases with no gene match: 4. This CDR3 spans 14 amino acids. The CDR3 here is CASSFTGGRETQYF. The CDR3 coding sequence is TGTGCCAGCAGCTTCACAGGGGGCAGGGAGACCCAGTACTTC.

V gene TRBV5-1 combines with J gene TRBJ2-5, with 7 positions matching TRBD2. The CDR3 runs to 15 residues. Trimming took 2 bases from V and 5 from J; bases not matched to a gene: 9. Germline CDR1 reads SGHRS; CDR2 reads YFSETQ. The CDR3 region is CASSFGGSSWETQYF. In DNA form, the CDR3 reads TGCGCCAGCAGCTTTGGCGGGAGCTCGTGGGAGACCCAGTACTTC.

V usage is TRBV7-3 and J usage is TRBJ1-2; D is uncertain. The V and J ends lost 2 bases and 7 bases respectively, with 11 bases between them. The CDR3 runs to 13 residues. Per the germline V gene, CDR1 is SGHTA and CDR2 is FQGTGA. The chain's CDR3 is CASSLVIEGGYTF. CDR3 coding DNA: TGTGCCAGCAGCTTAGTCATCGAGGGTGGCTACACCTTC.

The genes are TRBV27 and TRBJ2-2; TRBD2 matches at 13 bases. Germline V gene sequence: CDR1 MNHEY, CDR2 SMNVEV (reference sequence). V lost 8 bases, J lost 7 bases, and 10 bases stayed unmatched. The CDR3 sequence is 16 residues long. The CDR3 sequence: CASQTGTSGIIGELFF. CDR3 nucleotide sequence: TGTGCCAGCCAGACCGGGACTAGCGGGATAATCGGGGAGCTGTTTTTT.

This clone has a single count. The chain joins TRBV3-1 (or the pseudogene TRBV3-2) to TRBJ2-1, with a possible D match to TRBD2 (5 bases). Germline loops: CDR1 LGHDT, CDR2 YNNKEL (reference sequence). The CDR3 is 15 residues long. Trimming took off 4 bases at V and 7 bases at J, with 17 bases between the two ends. This chain's CDR3 is CASSLRGSRGNEQFF. In nucleotides, the CDR3 is TGTGCCAGCAGCCTACGGGGTAGCCGGGGAAATGAGCAGTTCTTC.

The chain recombines TRBV7-2 with TRBJ1-3, with D hard to call. The CDR3 spans 12 residues. The germline V and J ends were trimmed by 3 bases and 4 bases, with 4 bases remaining between them. Germline values: CDR1 SGHTA, CDR2 FQGNSA. DNA of the CDR3: TGTGCCAGCAGCTTCGGGGGAAACACCATATATTTT. As protein: CASSFGGNTIYF.

This sequence joins TRBV9 and TRBJ2-2; 7 nucleotides line up with TRBD1. Germline V CDR1 and CDR2: SGDLS, YYNGEE. The V segment lost 0 bases and the J segment 7 bases; nucleotides outside the gene matches: 6. The CDR3 is 15 amino acids. In nucleotides, the CDR3 is TGTGCCAGCAGCGTAGGACAGGGAGTGGGCGGGGAGCTGTTTTTT. It yields the protein CASSVGQGVGGELFF.

This clone was observed a single time. This chain links TRBV9 with TRBJ1-1; possibly TRBD1 for D (6 bases). Trimming removed 4 bases at V and 3 bases at J, with 16 bases between. The CDR3 totals 15 residues. The V gene's germline CDR1 is SGDLS and CDR2 YYNGEE. CDR3 DNA sequence: TGTGCCAGCAGCCTGGAAGGGGGGGTGGACACTGAAGCTTTCTTT. Translated: CASSLEGGVDTEAFF.

The CDR3 DNA reads TGCGCCAGCAGCCTAGATGGGCAGACCCAAGAAGCTTTCTTT. Translation gives CASSLDGQTQEAFF. The V call is TRBV4-1, the J call TRBJ1-1, with D unclear. Between the trimmed V and J ends, which lost 4 bases and 8 bases, there was a span of 17 bases. The CDR3 is 14 amino acids. Germline V lookup: CDR1 MGHRA, CDR2 YSYEKL.

The chain couples TRBV19 to TRBJ2-1; maybe TRBD1 (6 bases). Between the trimmed V and J ends, which lost 3 bases and 2 bases, there was a span of 8 bases. Germline loops: CDR1 LNHDA, CDR2 SQIVND (reference sequence). The CDR3 is 14 amino acids. The CDR3 loop reads CASSMRQAYNEQFF. CDR3 nucleotides: TGTGCCAGTAGTATGAGACAGGCCTACAATGAGCAGTTCTTC. The full variable domain, rest sourced from reference TRBV19 and TRBJ2-1, is DGGITQSPKYLFRKEGQNVTLSCEQNLNHDAMYWYRQDPGQGLRLIYYSQIVNDFQKGDIAEGYSVSREKKESFPLTVTSAQKNPTAFYLCASSMRQAYNEQFFGPGTRLTVL.

The chain joins TRBV4-1 to TRBJ1-3; no clear D gene. CDR1 is MGHRA and CDR2 is YSYEKL in the germline V gene. The V gene lost 6 bases and the J gene lost 0 bases, with 12 bases spanning the gap. CDR3 length: 15 amino acids. The chain's CDR3 is CASRDFRHSGNTIYF. CDR3 DNA: TGCGCCAGCAGAGATTTCAGACACTCTGGAAACACCATATATTTT.

This rearrangement joins TRBV27 to TRBJ1-1, with D perhaps matching TRBD1 (5 bases). CDR1 is MNHEY and CDR2 is SMNVEV in the germline V gene (reference sequence). This CDR3 region has 10 residues. Trimming stripped 9 bases from V and 10 bases from J, with 12 bases between. CDR3 sequence reads: CASGPGGAFF. As DNA, the CDR3 is TGTGCCAGTGGCCCGGGGGGAGCTTTCTTT.

This clone has only a few counts. The genes are TRBV30 and TRBJ2-5, with 9 bases fitting TRBD1. CDR1 and CDR2 (germline): GTSNPN, SVGIG (reference sequence). The CDR3 spans 12 residues. Trimming removed 8 bases from V and 5 bases from J; junction bases left unmatched: 6. The CDR3 nucleotides read TGTGCCGCCTTGACAGGGGGGGAGACCCAGTACTTC. It translates to CAALTGGETQYF.

V gene TRBV28 combines with J gene TRBJ1-5, with D unresolved. Germline loops: CDR1 MDHEN, CDR2 SYDVKM. CDR3 size: 15 residues. The V end was cut by 6 bases, the J end by 5 bases, with 17 bases between. CDR3 in amino acids: CASSPGGEGDQPQHF. CDR3 DNA sequence: TGTGCCAGCAGCCCGGGCGGGGAGGGTGATCAGCCCCAGCATTTT.

This clone was seen just once. The chain carries TRBV5-1 and TRBJ1-1; D gene uncertain. Germline-derived CDR1 and CDR2 are SGHRS and YFSETQ. The CDR3 is 14 amino acids. Trimming removed 0 bases from V and 6 bases from J, with 12 bases in between. The CDR3 coding sequence is TGCGCCAGCAGCTTGGCCCTGACGGCGGCTGAAGCTTTCTTT. It specifies CASSLALTAAEAFF.

This chain links TRBV6-5 with TRBJ2-7, with D hard to call. Germline values: CDR1 MNHEY, CDR2 SVGAGI. V was pared by 7 bases and J by 6 bases, with 22 bases between. The CDR3 spans 15 residues. The CDR3 reads CASTQSRAPNSEQYF. The CDR3 nucleotides read TGTGCCAGCACCCAAAGCCGTGCCCCAAACTCCGAGCAGTACTTC.

CDR3 protein: CASSAQGSSSGANVLTF. As DNA, the CDR3 is TGTGCCAGCAGTGCACAGGGGTCGAGCTCTGGGGCCAACGTCCTGACTTTC. The chain links TRBV6-2 or TRBV6-3 to TRBJ2-6; 7 bases are shared with TRBD1. CDR1 is MNHEY, CDR2 SVGEGT, per germline. The ends lost 5 bases at V and 0 bases at J; junction bases unmatched: 7. This CDR3 is 17 amino acids long.

This clone showed up just once. This chain uses TRBV6-5 with TRBJ2-3; D ambiguous. The V gene's germline CDR1 is MNHEY and CDR2 SVGAGI. The CDR3 covers 12 residues. V gave up 7 bases and J gave up 0 bases, with 5 bases separating them. CDR3 DNA sequence: TGTGCCAGCACGAGCAGCACAGATACGCAGTATTTT. Protein: CASTSSTDTQYF.

This chain uses TRBV6-5 with TRBJ2-7; no clear D. Trimming took 6 bases from V and 3 from J, leaving 9 bases between them. From germline, CDR1 is MNHEY and CDR2 SVGAGI. The CDR3 has 12 residues. CDR3 coding DNA: TGTGCCAGCAGGAGAGGCTTCTACGAGCAGTACTTC. This codes for CASRRGFYEQYF.

V is TRBV24-1 and J is TRBJ1-5; 8 bases agree with TRBD1. The V segment lost 7 bases and the J segment 2 bases; nucleotides outside the gene matches: 6. The CDR3 is 15 residues long. Germline lookup yields CDR1 KGHDR and CDR2 SFDVKD. DNA for the CDR3: TGTGCCACCAGACAGACAGGGGTTGGCAATCAGCCCCAGCATTTT. Its protein is CATRQTGVGNQPQHF.

The chain recombines TRBV5-1 with TRBJ1-5, with 7 positions matching TRBD1. This CDR3 spans 14 amino acids. CDR1 SGHRS and CDR2 YFSETQ come from the germline V gene. V shed 2 bases, J shed 4 bases, and the junction held 3 bases outside the gene matches. CDR3 region: CASSFAGGNQPQHF. Here the CDR3 DNA reads TGCGCCAGCAGCTTTGCAGGGGGGAATCAGCCCCAGCATTTT.

The chain has TRBV27 and TRBJ2-7, with 7 bases fitting TRBD1. Trimming removed 4 bases from V and 6 bases from J; junction bases left unmatched: 12. CDR3 size: 15 residues. CDR1 is MNHEY and CDR2 is SMNVEV in the germline V gene (reference sequence). CDR3 protein: CASSSRGQGPVEQYF. For the CDR3, the DNA is TGTGCCAGCAGTTCAAGGGGGCAGGGTCCCGTCGAGCAGTACTTC.

The rearrangement uses TRBV4-2 and TRBJ1-1; TRBD1 might be the D (6 bases). There are 15 residues in the CDR3. V lost 2 bases, J lost 4 bases, and 14 bases lay in between. Germline CDR1 LGHNA, CDR2 YNFKEQ. The CDR3 sequence: CASSQKRGGATEAFF. Written as DNA, the CDR3 is TGTGCCAGCAGCCAAAAAAGAGGGGGTGCCACTGAAGCTTTCTTT.

This clone has only a few counts. V is TRBV7-2 and J is TRBJ2-5, with 7 bases aligning to TRBD1. CDR1 and CDR2 (germline): SGHTA, FQGNSA. This CDR3 region has 15 residues. V lost 0 bases, J lost 5 bases, and 6 bases stayed unmatched. Here the CDR3 reads CASSLASSGGETQYF. CDR3 DNA sequence: TGTGCCAGCAGCTTAGCGAGCTCAGGGGGTGAGACCCAGTACTTC.

The chain uses TRBV7-9 and TRBJ1-3, with D possibly matching TRBD1 (5 bases). This CDR3 has 14 residues. V lost 2 bases and J 4 bases, leaving 9 bases between the germline ends. Per the germline V gene, CDR1 is SEHNR and CDR2 is FQNEAQ (reference sequence). The CDR3 bases are TGTGCCAGCAGCTTACAGGGAATCGGAAACACCATATATTTT. Translating it yields CASSLQGIGNTIYF.

V usage is TRBV5-1 and J usage is TRBJ2-5; 7 nucleotides match TRBD1. There are 14 residues in the CDR3. J was trimmed by 5 bases and V by 4 bases; bases with no gene match: 8. The germline gives CDR1 SGHRS, CDR2 YFSETQ. The CDR3 DNA reads TGCGCCAGCAGCGAGATGACAGGGCCCGAGACCCAGTACTTC. This codes for CASSEMTGPETQYF.

The CDR3 loop is CASRQGIYNSPLHF. The CDR3 region has the DNA TGTGCCAGCCGACAGGGGATCTATAATTCACCCCTCCACTTT. The chain employs TRBV2 and TRBJ1-6; 8 bases line up with TRBD1. The CDR3 runs 14 residues. Germline V gene sequence: CDR1 SNHLY, CDR2 FYNNEI. After removal of 8 bases from V and 3 bases from J, the junction contained 3 bases not matched to a gene.

This chain joins TRBV28 and TRBJ1-6; D is perhaps TRBD1 (5 bases). Trimming took off 6 bases at V and 1 base at J, with 7 bases between the two ends. Germline loops: CDR1 MDHEN, CDR2 SYDVKM. The CDR3 covers 14 residues. The CDR3 here is CASRPGSYNSPLHF. CDR3 nucleotides: TGTGCCAGCAGACCAGGGTCCTATAATTCACCCCTCCACTTT.